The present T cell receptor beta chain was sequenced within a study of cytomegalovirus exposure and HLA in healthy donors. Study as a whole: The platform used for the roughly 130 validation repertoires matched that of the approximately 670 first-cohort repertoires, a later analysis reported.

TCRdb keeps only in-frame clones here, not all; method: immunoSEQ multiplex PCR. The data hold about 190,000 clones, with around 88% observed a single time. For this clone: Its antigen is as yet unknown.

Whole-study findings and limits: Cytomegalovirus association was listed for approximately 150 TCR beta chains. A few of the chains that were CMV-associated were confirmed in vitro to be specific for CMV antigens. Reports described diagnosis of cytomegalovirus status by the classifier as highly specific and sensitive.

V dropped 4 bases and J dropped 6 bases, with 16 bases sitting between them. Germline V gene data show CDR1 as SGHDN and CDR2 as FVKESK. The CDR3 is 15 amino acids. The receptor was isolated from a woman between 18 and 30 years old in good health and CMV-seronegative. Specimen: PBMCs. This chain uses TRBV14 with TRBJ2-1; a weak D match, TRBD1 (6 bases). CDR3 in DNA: TGTGCCAGCAGCCTAACAGGGATGGGAAGCAATGAGCAGTTCTTC. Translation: CASSLTGMGSNEQFF.